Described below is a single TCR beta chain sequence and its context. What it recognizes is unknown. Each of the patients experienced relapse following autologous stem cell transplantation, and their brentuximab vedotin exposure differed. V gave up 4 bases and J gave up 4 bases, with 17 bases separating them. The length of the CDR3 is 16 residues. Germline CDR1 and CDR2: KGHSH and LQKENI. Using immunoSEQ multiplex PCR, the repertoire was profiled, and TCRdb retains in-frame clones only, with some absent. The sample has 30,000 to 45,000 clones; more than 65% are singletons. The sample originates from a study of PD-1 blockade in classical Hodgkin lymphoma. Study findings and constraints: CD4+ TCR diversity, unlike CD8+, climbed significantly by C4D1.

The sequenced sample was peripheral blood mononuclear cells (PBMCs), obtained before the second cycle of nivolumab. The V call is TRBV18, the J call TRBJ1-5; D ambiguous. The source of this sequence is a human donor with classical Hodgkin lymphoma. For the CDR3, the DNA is TGTGCCAGCTCACAGGTTTTCCCAGGAGCAAATCAGCCCCAGCATTTT. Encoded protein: CASSQVFPGANQPQHF. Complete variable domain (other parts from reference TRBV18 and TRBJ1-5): NAGVMQNPRHLVRRRGQEARLRCSPMKGHSHVYWYRQLPEEGLKFMVYLQKENIIDESGMPKERFSAEFPKEGPSILRIQQVVRGDSAAYFCASSQVFPGANQPQHFGDGTRLSIL.